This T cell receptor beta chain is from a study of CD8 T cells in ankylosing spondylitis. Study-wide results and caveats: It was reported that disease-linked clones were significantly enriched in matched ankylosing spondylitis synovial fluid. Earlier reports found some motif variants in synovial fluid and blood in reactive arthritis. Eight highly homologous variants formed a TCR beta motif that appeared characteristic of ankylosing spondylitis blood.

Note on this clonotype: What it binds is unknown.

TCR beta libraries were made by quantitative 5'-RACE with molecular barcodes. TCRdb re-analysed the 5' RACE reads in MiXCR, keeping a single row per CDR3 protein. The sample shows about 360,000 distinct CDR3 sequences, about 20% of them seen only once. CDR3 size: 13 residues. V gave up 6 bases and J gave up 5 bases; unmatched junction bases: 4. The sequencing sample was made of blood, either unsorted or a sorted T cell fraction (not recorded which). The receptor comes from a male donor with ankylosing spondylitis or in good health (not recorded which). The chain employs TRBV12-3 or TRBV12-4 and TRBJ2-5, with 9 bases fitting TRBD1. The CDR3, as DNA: TGTGCCAGCAGGCCCGACAGGGGGGAGACCCAGTACTTC. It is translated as CASRPDRGETQYF.